These 22 T cell receptor beta chains were sequenced from one sample in a study of blood T cell repertoires in COVID-19. Sequencing was performed with immunoSEQ multiplex PCR; in TCRdb, only in-frame clones are kept and a portion is missing. The sample records over 250,000 clones, approximately 89% being singletons. Sequencing input: peripheral blood. The receptor set was obtained from a woman aged 60 to 75 with acute or convalescent COVID-19.

The V call is TRBV11-2, the J call TRBJ1-1; D unclear. Per germline, CDR1 SGHAT and CDR2 FQNNGV. V was clipped by 1 base and J by 0 bases, with 12 bases between them. The CDR3 contains 16 residues. The CDR3 reads CASSLVTVFMNTEAFF. The CDR3 nucleotides read TGTGCCAGCAGCTTAGTTACAGTGTTCATGAACACTGAAGCTTTCTTT.

This clone was picked up one time. The gene calls are TRBV6-5 and TRBJ2-1, with 7 positions matching TRBD1. Germline-derived CDR1 and CDR2 are MNHEY and SVGAGI. The CDR3 loop spans 14 amino acids. V shed 6 bases and J 9 bases; nucleotides not matched to a gene: 11. CDR3 bases: TGTGCCAGCAGCCACAGGGGACAGCACGTTGAGCAGTTCTTC. It yields the protein CASSHRGQHVEQFF.

In its sample, this clone was seen a few times. CDR3: CASSHLAGGSNEQFF. Here the CDR3 DNA reads TGTGCCAGCAGCCACTTAGCGGGAGGTTCAAATGAGCAGTTCTTC. The gene calls are TRBV11-2 and TRBJ2-1; 10 bases are shared with TRBD2. The CDR3 consists of 15 residues. CDR1 and CDR2 from the germline V gene are SGHAT and FQNNGV. The V segment lost 5 bases and the J segment 7 bases; nucleotides outside the gene matches: 8.

J is TRBJ1-5 and V is TRBV19, with 10 bases aligning to TRBD1. The CDR3 loop spans 14 amino acids. V was clipped by 5 bases and J by 5 bases; unmatched bases: 3. The germline gives CDR1 LNHDA, CDR2 SQIVND (reference sequence). The CDR3 reads CASSLGQGDQPQHF. The CDR3 DNA sequence: TGTGCCAGTAGTCTCGGACAGGGGGATCAGCCCCAGCATTTT. Using reference TRBV19 and TRBJ1-5 for the parts outside the CDR3, the full variable domain is DGGITQSPKYLFRKEGQNVTLSCEQNLNHDAMYWYRQDPGQGLRLIYYSQIVNDFQKGDIAEGYSVSREKKESFPLTVTSAQKNPTAFYLCASSLGQGDQPQHFGDGTRLSIL.

The CDR3 reads CASSIDWEQPQHF. CDR3 bases: TGTGCCAGTAGTATAGATTGGGAGCAGCCCCAGCATTTT. The chain has TRBV19 and TRBJ1-5; D uncertain. The CDR3 is 13 residues long. Germline V gene sequence: CDR1 LNHDA, CDR2 SQIVND (reference sequence). V was trimmed by 0 bases and J by 7 bases, leaving 7 bases between them.

This chain uses TRBV6-5 with TRBJ1-5; D remains ambiguous. CDR1 is MNHEY and CDR2 is SVGAGI in the germline V gene. V was pared by 5 bases and J by 0 bases, with 5 bases between. This CDR3 is built from 13 residues. CDR3 bases: TGTGCCAGCAGTCAAAATAGCAATCAGCCCCAGCATTTT. This encodes CASSQNSNQPQHF.

The chain carries TRBV28 and TRBJ2-6, with 7 positions matching TRBD1. Germline V gene lookup returns CDR1 MDHEN and CDR2 SYDVKM. V was pared by 5 bases and J by 4 bases, with 11 bases of the junction left unmatched. The CDR3 totals 17 residues. CDR3 nucleotides: TGTGCCAGCAGTGTAATACTACAGGGGTCGGGGGCCAACGTCCTGACTTTC. Translation: CASSVILQGSGANVLTF.

The chain uses TRBV7-9 and TRBJ1-1, with TRBD1 matching over 7 bases. V lost 6 bases and J lost 7; bases outside the gene matches: 8. CDR1 and CDR2 from the germline V gene are SEHNR and FQNEAQ (reference sequence). This CDR3 region has 13 residues. The CDR3 reads CASSYGQASEAFF. The CDR3 DNA is TGTGCCAGCAGTTACGGACAGGCGAGTGAAGCTTTCTTT.

This clone was seen only a few times. This sequence joins TRBV5-1 and TRBJ1-1, with 7 bases identical to TRBD1. The CDR3 is 14 residues long. The germline CDR1 and CDR2 sequences are SGHRS and YFSETQ. V gave up 5 bases and J gave up 4 bases; unmatched junction bases: 8. The CDR3 DNA reads as TGCGCCAGCAGTAATAACAGGGGTGGCACTGAAGCTTTCTTT. This gives the protein CASSNNRGGTEAFF.

The V call is TRBV2, the J call TRBJ2-3, with 8 positions matching TRBD2. From germline, CDR1 is SNHLY and CDR2 FYNNEI. The CDR3 totals 22 residues. J was trimmed by 2 bases and V by 5 bases; bases with no gene match: 27. The CDR3, as DNA: TGTGCCAGCAGTCGGAAATCGGGGCTACTAGCGGAAGGGTTAAAACCCACAGATACGCAGTATTTT. It codes for CASSRKSGLLAEGLKPTDTQYF.

The chain recombines TRBV2 with TRBJ2-2; TRBD1 agrees at 7 bases. Germline CDR1 SNHLY, CDR2 FYNNEI. V was pared by 8 bases and J by 4 bases, with 10 bases of the junction left unmatched. The CDR3 extends over 15 amino acids. The CDR3 spells CASGKGQSSTGELFF. The CDR3 nucleotides read TGTGCCAGCGGAAAGGGACAGTCGAGCACCGGGGAGCTGTTTTTT.

This clone was observed once. The chain links TRBV27 to TRBJ1-4; TRBD1 might be the D (6 bases). Trimming took 4 bases from V and 4 from J, leaving 10 bases between them. Germline V gene lookup returns CDR1 MNHEY and CDR2 SMNVEV (reference sequence). The CDR3 contains 14 residues. CDR3 sequence reads: CASSSDSDNEKLFF. DNA for the CDR3: TGTGCCAGCAGTTCGGACAGTGATAATGAAAAACTGTTTTTT.

This clone was detected only once. This chain joins TRBV10-2 and TRBJ2-1; tentatively, D is TRBD1 (6 bases). The V gene lost 3 bases and the J gene lost 1 base, with 13 bases spanning the gap. The CDR3 consists of 16 residues. Germline V gene sequence: CDR1 WSHSY, CDR2 SAAADI. The CDR3 DNA follows: TGCGCCAGCAGTGAAGTTGGGGGCAGGTCCTACAATGAGCAGTTCTTC. It yields the protein CASSEVGGRSYNEQFF.

This clone was seen only a few times. CDR3 residues: CASSLLGLAGGQGDTQYF. The DNA for the CDR3 is TGTGCCAGCAGTTTACTGGGACTAGCGGGGGGCCAGGGAGATACGCAGTATTTT. The genes are TRBV27 and TRBJ2-3, with 15 bases fitting TRBD2. Germline assignment: CDR1 MNHEY and CDR2 SMNVEV (reference sequence). The ends lost 2 bases at V and 5 bases at J; junction bases unmatched: 8. The CDR3 extends over 18 amino acids.

CDR3: CASSLNGQGENEQYF. CDR3 nucleotide sequence: TGTGCCAGCAGTTTAAACGGACAGGGAGAGAATGAGCAGTACTTC. This chain links TRBV28 with TRBJ2-7, with 8 bases aligning to TRBD1. The CDR3 covers 15 residues. Losses at the gene ends were 2 bases for V and 7 bases for J; bases not matched to a gene: 10. Looked up from germline, CDR1 is MDHEN and CDR2 is SYDVKM. Full variable domain (remainder filled in from reference TRBV28 and TRBJ2-7): DVKVTQSSRYLVKRTGEKVFLECVQDMDHENMFWYRQDPGLGLRLIYFSYDVKMKEKGDIPEGYSVSREKKERFSLILESASTNQTSMYLCASSLNGQGENEQYFGPGTRLTVT.

V is TRBV27 and J is TRBJ2-5, with TRBD2 matching over 7 bases. The CDR3 is 13 residues long. The germline V gene has CDR1 MNHEY and CDR2 SMNVEV (reference sequence). The J segment lost 5 bases and the V segment lost 3 bases, leaving 3 bases of the junction unmatched. Written as DNA, the CDR3 is TGTGCCAGCAGTTTGATGGGGGGGGAGACCCAGTACTTC. This codes for CASSLMGGETQYF.

The J gene is TRBJ1-5, the V gene TRBV19; 10 positions agree with TRBD1. The germline CDR1 and CDR2 sequences are LNHDA and SQIVND (reference sequence). The V and J ends lost 7 bases and 2 bases, in that order; junction bases with no gene match: 8. CDR3 size: 16 residues. CDR3 nucleotides: TGTGCCAGTACCGAGACAGGGGGCTGGGGCAATCAGCCCCAGCATTTT. Translation: CASTETGGWGNQPQHF.

The J gene is TRBJ2-1, the V gene TRBV28, with D possibly TRBD2 on 6 matching bases. The V gene's germline CDR1 is MDHEN and CDR2 SYDVKM. V was clipped by 5 bases and J by 1 base, with 18 bases between them. The CDR3 totals 17 residues. The CDR3 coding sequence is TGTGCCAGCAGTCCTACCCCCCCGGGAGTTTCCTACAATGAGCAGTTCTTC. It specifies CASSPTPPGVSYNEQFF. Based on the CDR3 plus reference TRBV28 and TRBJ2-1, the full variable domain is DVKVTQSSRYLVKRTGEKVFLECVQDMDHENMFWYRQDPGLGLRLIYFSYDVKMKEKGDIPEGYSVSREKKERFSLILESASTNQTSMYLCASSPTPPGVSYNEQFFGPGTRLTVL.

The genes are TRBV28 and TRBJ1-2; unclear D gene. V lost 6 bases and J 6 bases, leaving 23 bases between the germline ends. Germline V gene data show CDR1 as MDHEN and CDR2 as SYDVKM. The CDR3 is 16 amino acids. The CDR3 protein is CASRLNSGRRSHGYTF. The DNA for the CDR3 is TGTGCCAGCAGACTCAATTCGGGGAGGAGAAGTCATGGCTACACCTTC.

There are a few counts of this clone. The chain uses TRBV6-2 or TRBV6-3 and TRBJ1-5, with D maybe TRBD1 (5 bases). Per the germline V gene, CDR1 is MNHEY and CDR2 is SVGEGT. CDR3 length: 13 amino acids. The V and J ends lost 2 bases and 9 bases respectively, with 11 bases between them. CDR3 bases: TGTGCCAGCAGTTACGCAGGACACTGGCCCCAGCATTTT. Translation gives CASSYAGHWPQHF.

V gene TRBV5-4 combines with J gene TRBJ1-2, with TRBD1 matching 7 bases. The V gene's germline CDR1 is SGHNT and CDR2 YYREEE (reference sequence). CDR3 length: 14 amino acids. V was clipped by 3 bases and J by 2 bases; unmatched bases: 4. CDR3 amino acids: CASSWDRQNYGYTF. As DNA, the CDR3 is TGTGCCAGCAGCTGGGACAGACAAAACTATGGCTACACCTTC.

The CDR3 bases are TGTGCCATCGGTGTCCAGGGCAATCAGCCCCAGCATTTT. This sequence encodes CAIGVQGNQPQHF. The chain couples TRBV10-3 to TRBJ1-5; D not resolved. Germline CDR1 and CDR2: ENHRY and SYGVKD. The CDR3 runs to 13 residues. The V end was cut by 8 bases, the J end by 2 bases, with 10 bases between.